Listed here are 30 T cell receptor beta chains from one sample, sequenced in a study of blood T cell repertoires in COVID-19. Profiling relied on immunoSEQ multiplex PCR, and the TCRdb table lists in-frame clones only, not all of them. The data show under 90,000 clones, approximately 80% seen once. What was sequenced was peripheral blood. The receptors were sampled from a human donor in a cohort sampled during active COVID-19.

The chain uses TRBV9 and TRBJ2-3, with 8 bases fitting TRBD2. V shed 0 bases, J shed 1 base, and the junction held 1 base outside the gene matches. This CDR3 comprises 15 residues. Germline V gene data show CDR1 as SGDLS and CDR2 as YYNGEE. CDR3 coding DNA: TGTGCCAGCAGCGTAGAAGCGGGGGGCACAGATACGCAGTATTTT. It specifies CASSVEAGGTDTQYF.

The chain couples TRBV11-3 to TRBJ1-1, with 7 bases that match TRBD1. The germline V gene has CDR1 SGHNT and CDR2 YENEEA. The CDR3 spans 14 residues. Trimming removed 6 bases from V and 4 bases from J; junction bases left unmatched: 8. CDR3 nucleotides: TGTGCCAGCAGTCGACAGGGCTTGGGCACTGAAGCTTTCTTT. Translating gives CASSRQGLGTEAFF.

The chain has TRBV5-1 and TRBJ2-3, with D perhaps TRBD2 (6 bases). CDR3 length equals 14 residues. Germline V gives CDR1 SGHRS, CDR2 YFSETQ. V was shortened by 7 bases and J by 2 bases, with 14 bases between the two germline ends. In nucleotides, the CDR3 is TGCGCCAGCGCTAGGCGGGGAGACACAGATACGCAGTATTTT. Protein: CASARRGDTDTQYF.

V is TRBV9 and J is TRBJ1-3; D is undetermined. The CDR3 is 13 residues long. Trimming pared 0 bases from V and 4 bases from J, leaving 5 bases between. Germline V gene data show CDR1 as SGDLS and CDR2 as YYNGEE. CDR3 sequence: CASSVEAGNTIYF. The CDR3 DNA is TGTGCCAGCAGCGTAGAAGCAGGAAACACCATATATTTT. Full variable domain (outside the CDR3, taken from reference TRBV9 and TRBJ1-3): DSGVTQTPKHLITATGQRVTLRCSPRSGDLSVYWYQQSLDQGLQFLIQYYNGEERAKGNILERFSAQQFPDLHSELNLSSLELGDSALYFCASSVEAGNTIYFGEGSWLTVV.

CDR3 loop: CASSRGGQIGSQYF. The CDR3 DNA follows: TGTGCCAGTAGTAGGGGCGGTCAAATCGGGTCCCAGTACTTC. The chain is built from TRBV19 and TRBJ2-5; D possibly corresponds to TRBD1 (5 bases). V was shortened by 4 bases and J by 9 bases, with 18 bases between the two germline ends. Germline V gene sequence: CDR1 LNHDA, CDR2 SQIVND (reference sequence). This CDR3 is built from 14 residues.

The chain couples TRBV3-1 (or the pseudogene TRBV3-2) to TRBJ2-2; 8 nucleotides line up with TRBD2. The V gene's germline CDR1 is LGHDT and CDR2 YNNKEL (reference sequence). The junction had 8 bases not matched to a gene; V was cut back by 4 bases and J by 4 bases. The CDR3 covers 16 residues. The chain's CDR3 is CASSRTGGGGTGELFF. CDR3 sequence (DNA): TGTGCCAGCAGCCGTACGGGAGGGGGTGGCACCGGGGAGCTGTTTTTT.

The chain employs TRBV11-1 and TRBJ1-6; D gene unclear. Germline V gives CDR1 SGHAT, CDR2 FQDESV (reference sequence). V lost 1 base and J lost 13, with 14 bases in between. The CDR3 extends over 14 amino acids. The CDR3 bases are TGTGCCAGCAGCTTAGGGAGCGGCCGGGAGCCCCTCCACTTT. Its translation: CASSLGSGREPLHF. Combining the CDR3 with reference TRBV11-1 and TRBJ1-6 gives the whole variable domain EAEVAQSPRYKITEKSQAVAFWCDPISGHATLYWYRQILGQGPELLVQFQDESVVDDSQLPKDRFSAERLKGVDSTLKIQPAELGDSAMYLCASSLGSGREPLHFGNGTRLTVT.

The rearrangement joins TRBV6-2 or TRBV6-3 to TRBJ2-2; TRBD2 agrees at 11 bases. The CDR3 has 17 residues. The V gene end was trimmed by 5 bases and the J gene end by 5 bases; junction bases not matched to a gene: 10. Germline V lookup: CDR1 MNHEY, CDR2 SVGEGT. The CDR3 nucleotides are TGTGCCAGCAGTCTAAGACTAGCGGGGACCCTAACCGGGGAGCTGTTTTTT. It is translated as CASSLRLAGTLTGELFF.

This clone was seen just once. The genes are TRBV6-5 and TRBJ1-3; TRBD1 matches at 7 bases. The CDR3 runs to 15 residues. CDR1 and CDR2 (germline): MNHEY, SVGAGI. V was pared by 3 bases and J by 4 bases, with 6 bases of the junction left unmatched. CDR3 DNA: TGTGCCAGCAGTTATGAGACAGGGATAGGAAACACCATATATTTT. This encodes CASSYETGIGNTIYF.

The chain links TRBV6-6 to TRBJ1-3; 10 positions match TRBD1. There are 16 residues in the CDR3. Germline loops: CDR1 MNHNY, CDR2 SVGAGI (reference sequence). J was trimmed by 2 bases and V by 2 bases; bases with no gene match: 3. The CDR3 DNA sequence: TGTGCCAGCAGTTACCAGGACAGGGGGACTGGAAACACCATATATTTT. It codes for CASSYQDRGTGNTIYF.

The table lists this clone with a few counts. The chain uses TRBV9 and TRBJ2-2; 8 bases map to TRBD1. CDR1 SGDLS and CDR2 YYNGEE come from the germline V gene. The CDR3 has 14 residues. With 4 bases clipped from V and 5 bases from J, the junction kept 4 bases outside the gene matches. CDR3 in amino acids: CASSPWTGTGELFF. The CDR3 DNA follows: TGTGCCAGCAGCCCCTGGACAGGGACCGGGGAGCTGTTTTTT.

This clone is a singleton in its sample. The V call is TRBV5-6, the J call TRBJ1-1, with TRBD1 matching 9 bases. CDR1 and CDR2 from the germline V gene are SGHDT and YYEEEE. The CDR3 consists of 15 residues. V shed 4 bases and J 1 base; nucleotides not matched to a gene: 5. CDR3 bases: TGTGCCAGCAGCAAACAGGACAGGGGGAACACTGAAGCTTTCTTT. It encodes CASSKQDRGNTEAFF.

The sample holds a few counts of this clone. CDR3 sequence: CASSHGQSYEQYF. For the CDR3, the DNA is TGCGCCAGCAGCCATGGACAGTCCTACGAGCAGTACTTC. The chain is built from TRBV4-3 and TRBJ2-7; a weak D match, TRBD1 (6 bases). Germline CDR1 reads LGHNA; CDR2 reads YSLEER. Trimming removed 3 bases at V and 1 base at J, with 7 bases between. This CDR3 contains 13 residues.

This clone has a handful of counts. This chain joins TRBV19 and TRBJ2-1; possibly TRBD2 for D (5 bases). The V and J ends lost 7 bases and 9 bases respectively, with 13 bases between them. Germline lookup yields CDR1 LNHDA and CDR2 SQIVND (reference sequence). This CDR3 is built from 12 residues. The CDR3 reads CASTGMEAEQFF. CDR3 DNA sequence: TGTGCCAGTACGGGAATGGAGGCTGAGCAGTTCTTC. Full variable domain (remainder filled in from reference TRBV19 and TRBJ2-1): DGGITQSPKYLFRKEGQNVTLSCEQNLNHDAMYWYRQDPGQGLRLIYYSQIVNDFQKGDIAEGYSVSREKKESFPLTVTSAQKNPTAFYLCASTGMEAEQFFGPGTRLTVL.

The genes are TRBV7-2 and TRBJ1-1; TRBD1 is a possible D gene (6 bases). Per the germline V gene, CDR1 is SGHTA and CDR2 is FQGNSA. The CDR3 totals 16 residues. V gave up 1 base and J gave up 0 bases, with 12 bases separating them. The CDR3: CASSLDGGAMNTEAFF. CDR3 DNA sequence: TGTGCCAGCAGCTTAGATGGGGGCGCCATGAACACTGAAGCTTTCTTT.

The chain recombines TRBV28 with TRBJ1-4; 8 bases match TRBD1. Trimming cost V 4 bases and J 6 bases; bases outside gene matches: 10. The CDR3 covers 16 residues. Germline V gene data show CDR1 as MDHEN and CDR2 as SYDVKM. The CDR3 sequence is CASSSMAGGRDEKLFF. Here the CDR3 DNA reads TGTGCCAGCAGTTCAATGGCAGGGGGCAGGGATGAAAAACTGTTTTTT.

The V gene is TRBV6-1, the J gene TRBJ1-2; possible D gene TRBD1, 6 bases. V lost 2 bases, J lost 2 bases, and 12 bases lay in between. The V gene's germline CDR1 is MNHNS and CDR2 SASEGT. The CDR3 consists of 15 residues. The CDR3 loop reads CASSESPGVNYGYTF. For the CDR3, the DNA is TGTGCCAGCAGTGAAAGTCCAGGGGTAAACTATGGCTACACCTTC.

Here the CDR3 DNA reads TGTGCCAGCAGCCAAGAAGGGCAGGGATATGGTACGCAGTATTTT. Amino acids: CASSQEGQGYGTQYF. The V and J genes are TRBV14 and TRBJ2-3, with D perhaps TRBD1 (5 bases). Per germline, CDR1 SGHDN and CDR2 FVKESK. Trimming left V 0 bases short and J 8 bases short, with 15 bases between. This CDR3 has 15 amino acids.

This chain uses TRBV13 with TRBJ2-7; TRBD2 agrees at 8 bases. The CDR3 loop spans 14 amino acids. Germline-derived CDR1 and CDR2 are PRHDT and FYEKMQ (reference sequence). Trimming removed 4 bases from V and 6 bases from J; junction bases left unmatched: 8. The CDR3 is CASSYGLAEREQYV. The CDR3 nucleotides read TGTGCCAGCAGCTACGGACTAGCTGAGCGCGAGCAGTACGTC.

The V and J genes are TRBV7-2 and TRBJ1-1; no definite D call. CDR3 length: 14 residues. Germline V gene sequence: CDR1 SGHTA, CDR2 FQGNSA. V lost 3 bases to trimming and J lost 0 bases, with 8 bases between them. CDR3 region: CASSLTGMNTEAFF. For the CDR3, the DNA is TGTGCCAGCAGCTTGACGGGGATGAACACTGAAGCTTTCTTT.

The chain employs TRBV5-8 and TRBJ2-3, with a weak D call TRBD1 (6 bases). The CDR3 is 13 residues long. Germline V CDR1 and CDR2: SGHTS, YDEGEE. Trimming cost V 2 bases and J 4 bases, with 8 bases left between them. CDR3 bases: TGTGCCAGCAGCTTTCAGGGGTCAGATACGCAGTATTTT. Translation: CASSFQGSDTQYF. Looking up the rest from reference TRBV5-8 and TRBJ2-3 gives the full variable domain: EAGVTQSPTHLIKTRGQQATLRCSPISGHTSVYWYQQALGLGLQFLLWYDEGEERNRGNFPPRFSGRQFPNYSSELNVNALELEDSALYLCASSFQGSDTQYFGPGTRLTVL.

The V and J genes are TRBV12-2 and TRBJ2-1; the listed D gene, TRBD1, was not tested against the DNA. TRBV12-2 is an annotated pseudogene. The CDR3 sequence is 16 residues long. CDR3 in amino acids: CASRSVTGGTDNEQFF. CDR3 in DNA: TGTGCAAGTCGCTCCGTAACAGGGGGGACGGACAATGAGCAGTTCTTC.

CDR3 in amino acids: CASSENRSPNYGYTF. For the CDR3, the DNA is TGTGCCAGCAGTGAAAACAGGTCCCCCAACTATGGCTACACCTTC. The rearrangement uses TRBV6-1 and TRBJ1-2; possibly TRBD1 for D (5 bases). This CDR3 region has 15 residues. CDR1 is MNHNS and CDR2 is SASEGT in the germline V gene. V dropped 2 bases and J dropped 2 bases, with 12 bases sitting between them.

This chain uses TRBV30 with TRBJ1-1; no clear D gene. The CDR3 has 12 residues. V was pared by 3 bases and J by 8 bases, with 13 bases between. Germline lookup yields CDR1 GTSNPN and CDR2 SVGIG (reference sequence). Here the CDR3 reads CAWSASWAEAFF. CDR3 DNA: TGTGCCTGGAGCGCCTCCTGGGCGGAAGCTTTCTTT.

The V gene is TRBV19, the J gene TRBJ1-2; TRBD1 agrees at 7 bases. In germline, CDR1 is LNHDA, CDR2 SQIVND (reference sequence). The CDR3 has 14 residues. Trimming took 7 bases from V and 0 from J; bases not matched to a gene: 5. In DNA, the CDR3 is TGTGCCAGTACCCCAGGGACAGCTAACTATGGCTACACCTTC. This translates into CASTPGTANYGYTF.

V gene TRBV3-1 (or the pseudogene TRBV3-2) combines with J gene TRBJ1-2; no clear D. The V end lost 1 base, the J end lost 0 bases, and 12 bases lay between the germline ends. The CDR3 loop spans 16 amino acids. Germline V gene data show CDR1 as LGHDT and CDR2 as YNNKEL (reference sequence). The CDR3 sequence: CASSQGSQLSNYGYTF. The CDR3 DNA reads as TGTGCCAGCAGCCAAGGGAGTCAGCTATCTAACTATGGCTACACCTTC.

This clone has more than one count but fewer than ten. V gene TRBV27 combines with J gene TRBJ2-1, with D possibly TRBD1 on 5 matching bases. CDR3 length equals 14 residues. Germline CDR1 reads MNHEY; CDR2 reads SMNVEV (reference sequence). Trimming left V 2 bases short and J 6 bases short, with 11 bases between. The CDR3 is CASSLVGVLNEQFF. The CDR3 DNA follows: TGTGCCAGCAGTTTAGTAGGGGTCCTCAATGAGCAGTTCTTC.

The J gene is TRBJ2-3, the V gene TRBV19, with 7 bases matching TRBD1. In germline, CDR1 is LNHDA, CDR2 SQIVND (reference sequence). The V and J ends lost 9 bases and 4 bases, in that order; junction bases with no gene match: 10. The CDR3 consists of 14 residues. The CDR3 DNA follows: TGTGCCAGCCTACAAACAGGGGTGGCAGATACGCAGTATTTT. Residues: CASLQTGVADTQYF.

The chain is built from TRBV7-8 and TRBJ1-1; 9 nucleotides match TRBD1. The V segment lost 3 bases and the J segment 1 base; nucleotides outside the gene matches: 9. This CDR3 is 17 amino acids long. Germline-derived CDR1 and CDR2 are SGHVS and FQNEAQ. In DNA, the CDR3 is TGTGCCAGCAGCTTTTGGGGACAGGGCCGAGGGAACACTGAAGCTTTCTTT. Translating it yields CASSFWGQGRGNTEAFF.

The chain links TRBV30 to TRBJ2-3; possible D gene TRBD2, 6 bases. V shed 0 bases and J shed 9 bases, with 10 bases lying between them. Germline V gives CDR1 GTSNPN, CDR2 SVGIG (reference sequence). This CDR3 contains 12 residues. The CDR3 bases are TGTGCCTGGAGTGTAAAACGGGAGACGCAGTATTTT. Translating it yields CAWSVKRETQYF.